Listed below are T cell receptor beta chains from one sample, sequenced in a study of metastatic and nonmetastatic thyroid tumors. Via MiXCR, TCRdb re-called the PCR reads. Of roughly 8,000 clones in the sample, approximately 30% are singletons; the top ten hold roughly a tenth. The sample was tumor tissue. These receptors were taken from a female donor with papillary thyroid cancer or a benign thyroid nodule (not recorded which). Some clones in this sample may be carry-over from other donors' samples. Both conserved end residues are part of each CDR3. D genes are given only for firm matches. Not every row has a clone size; where given, it reads once, few, many or a size class.

D gene	CDR3 length	V gene	clone size	J gene	CDR3 DNA	CDR3 protein
NA	13	TRBV7-9	large	TRBJ1-2	TGTGCCAGCAGCTTACAGGGTAACTATGGCTACACCTTC	CASSLQGNYGYTF
NA	12	TRBV11-2	medium-sized	TRBJ1-2	TGTGCCAGCAGTGACAGTAACTATGGCTACACCTTC	CASSDSNYGYTF
NA	14	TRBV10-2	NA	TRBJ2-7	TGCGCCAGCAGTGAGTCTAGCGGAGTCTACGAGCAGTACTTC	CASSESSGVYEQYF
NA	14	TRBV6-1	few	TRBJ2-3	TGTGCCAGCAGTGAAGCGGGAGCCACAGATACGCAGTATTTT	CASSEAGATDTQYF
NA	15	TRBV5-6	many	TRBJ2-2	TGTGCCTGGAGCGGAGGTGGGTCCTTCGGCGGGGAGCTGTTTTTT	CAWSGGGSFGGELFF
TRBD2	20	TRBV9	NA	TRBJ2-7	TGTGCCAGCAGCGCCAGGCCGGGACTAGCGGGCCCGCTACCTTCCTACGAGCAGTACTTC	CASSARPGLAGPLPSYEQYF
NA	13	TRBV20-1	medium-sized	TRBJ1-6	TGCAGCCTAACGGAGGGGGAGGGATCACCCCTCCACTTT	CSLTEGEGSPLHF
TRBD2	14	TRBV25-1	medium-sized	TRBJ2-5	TGTGCCAGCAGTAGGGCGGGAGGGCAAGAGACCCAGTACTTC	CASSRAGGQETQYF
TRBD1	15	TRBV11-2	NA	TRBJ2-2	TGTGCCAGCAGCTTAATAGGGGGCGCGATCGGGGAGCTGTTTTTT	CASSLIGGAIGELFF
NA	13	TRBV28	medium-sized	TRBJ2-5	TGTGCCAGCAGTCCCCCCGGGCGAGAGACCCAGTACTTC	CASSPPGRETQYF
NA	11	TRBV6-1	few	TRBJ1-2	TGTGCCAGCAGAGCCCGCGGGGGCTACACCTTC	CASRARGGYTF